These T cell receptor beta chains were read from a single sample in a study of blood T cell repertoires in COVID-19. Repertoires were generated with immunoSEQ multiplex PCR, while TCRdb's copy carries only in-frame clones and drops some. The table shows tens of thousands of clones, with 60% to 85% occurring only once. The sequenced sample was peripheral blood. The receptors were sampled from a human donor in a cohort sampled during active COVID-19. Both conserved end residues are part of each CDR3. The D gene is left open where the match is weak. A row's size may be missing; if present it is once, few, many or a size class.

CDR3 DNA: TGTGCCAGCTCACAATCCGGGGAGGATACGCAGTATTTT; CDR3 protein: CASSQSGEDTQYF; clone size: .; J gene: TRBJ2-3; V gene: TRBV18; D gene: .
CDR3 DNA: TGTGCCACCAGGACTAGCGGGAGTAGTTTATTTGGAGAGACCCAGTACTTC; CDR3 protein: CATRTSGSSLFGETQYF; clone size: .; J gene: TRBJ2-5; V gene: TRBV28; D gene: TRBD2
CDR3 DNA: TGTGCCAGCAGAGGACAAATGACGAGGGAGACCCAGTACTTC; CDR3 protein: CASRGQMTRETQYF; clone size: .; J gene: TRBJ2-5; V gene: TRBV6-6; D gene: .
CDR3 DNA: TGTGCCAGCAGTTACGGTAACACTGAAGCTTTCTTT; CDR3 protein: CASSYGNTEAFF; clone size: .; J gene: TRBJ1-1; V gene: TRBV28; D gene: .
CDR3 DNA: TGCAGCGTCGGACAGTTCGGACAGCCCCAGCATTTT; CDR3 protein: CSVGQFGQPQHF; clone size: .; J gene: TRBJ1-5; V gene: TRBV29-1; D gene: .
CDR3 DNA: TGTGCCAGCAGCTGGGACAGGGGAAAGATCACTGAAGCTTTCTTT; CDR3 protein: CASSWDRGKITEAFF; clone size: .; J gene: TRBJ1-1; V gene: TRBV6-5; D gene: TRBD1
CDR3 DNA: TGTGCCACCCGGGAGGGACAGAACACTGAAGCTTTCTTT; CDR3 protein: CATREGQNTEAFF; clone size: .; J gene: TRBJ1-1; V gene: TRBV6-6; D gene: .
CDR3 DNA: TGTGCCAGCAGAGGTTTTGGGGCGGGGGAATCTGAAAAACTGTTTTTT; CDR3 protein: CASRGFGAGESEKLFF; clone size: .; J gene: TRBJ1-4; V gene: TRBV27; D gene: .
CDR3 DNA: TGTGCCAGCAGCCGGAGCGGTGACAACACAGATACGCAGTATTTT; CDR3 protein: CASSRSGDNTDTQYF; clone size: few; J gene: TRBJ2-3; V gene: TRBV7-2; D gene: .
CDR3 DNA: TGTGCCAGCAGTGAATATGGGGGGTTGGCTGAAGCTTTCTTT; CDR3 protein: CASSEYGGLAEAFF; clone size: .; J gene: TRBJ1-1; V gene: TRBV2; D gene: .
CDR3 DNA: TGTGCCAGCAGCTTGACAGTGGACAATGAGCAGTTCTTC; CDR3 protein: CASSLTVDNEQFF; clone size: .; J gene: TRBJ2-1; V gene: TRBV5-4; D gene: .
CDR3 DNA: TGTGCCAGCAGCCCCGGCTGGACAGGGGATGGAAACACCATATATTTT; CDR3 protein: CASSPGWTGDGNTIYF; clone size: .; J gene: TRBJ1-3; V gene: TRBV5-5; D gene: TRBD1
CDR3 DNA: TGTGCCAGCAGTTACGGACTAGCGGGAGCTATAGATACGCAGTATTTT; CDR3 protein: CASSYGLAGAIDTQYF; clone size: .; J gene: TRBJ2-3; V gene: TRBV6-6; D gene: TRBD2
CDR3 DNA: TGTGCCAGCAGTTTAGCGGGAGACGGCACAGATACGCAGTATTTT; CDR3 protein: CASSLAGDGTDTQYF; clone size: .; J gene: TRBJ2-3; V gene: TRBV28; D gene: TRBD2
CDR3 DNA: TGTGCCAGCAGCGTAGCAGGTACAGATACGCAGTATTTT; CDR3 protein: CASSVAGTDTQYF; clone size: .; J gene: TRBJ2-3; V gene: TRBV9; D gene: .
CDR3 DNA: TGTGCCAGTACCCTGGACAGGGGCGCCACCGGGGAGCTGTTTTTT; CDR3 protein: CASTLDRGATGELFF; clone size: .; J gene: TRBJ2-2; V gene: TRBV19; D gene: TRBD1
CDR3 DNA: TGTGCCAGCAGCTTAGATGGGGGCGCTCATAGCTCCTACGAGCAGTACTTC; CDR3 protein: CASSLDGGAHSSYEQYF; clone size: .; J gene: TRBJ2-7; V gene: TRBV11-2; D gene: .
CDR3 DNA: TGTGCCAGCAGGAAGGGACCTAGCGGGGGGGCAAGAGAGCAGTACTTC; CDR3 protein: CASRKGPSGGAREQYF; clone size: .; J gene: TRBJ2-7; V gene: TRBV5-4; D gene: TRBD2
CDR3 DNA: TGTGCCAGCAGTTCCCCCCCCGCTGAAGCTTTCTTT; CDR3 protein: CASSSPPAEAFF; clone size: .; J gene: TRBJ1-1; V gene: TRBV7-2; D gene: .
CDR3 DNA: TGTGCCAGCAGTTCTACCCCCGGGGTTTTGGATCTAGCCAAAAACATTCAGTACTTC; CDR3 protein: CASSSTPGVLDLAKNIQYF; clone size: .; J gene: TRBJ2-4; V gene: TRBV28; D gene: .
CDR3 DNA: TGTGCCAGCAGCCAAGATTGGACATACCAAGAGACCCAGTACTTC; CDR3 protein: CASSQDWTYQETQYF; clone size: .; J gene: TRBJ2-5; V gene: TRBV4-2; D gene: .
CDR3 DNA: TGTGCCAGTAGTATGCTGACAGGAAACACAGATACGCAGTATTTT; CDR3 protein: CASSMLTGNTDTQYF; clone size: .; J gene: TRBJ2-3; V gene: TRBV19; D gene: .
CDR3 DNA: TGTGCCAGCACATCAGGGGGCCGGTACGAGCAGTACTTC; CDR3 protein: CASTSGGRYEQYF; clone size: .; J gene: TRBJ2-7; V gene: TRBV12-3/TRBV12-4; D gene: TRBD1
CDR3 DNA: TGTGCCAGCAGCTTAGGGGCTGTAGAGACCCAGTACTTC; CDR3 protein: CASSLGAVETQYF; clone size: .; J gene: TRBJ2-5; V gene: TRBV7-2; D gene: .
CDR3 DNA: TGCAGCACCGGGGTCGGCGGGGGGGCGGATACGCAGTATTTT; CDR3 protein: CSTGVGGGADTQYF; clone size: .; J gene: TRBJ2-3; V gene: TRBV29-1; D gene: TRBD2
CDR3 DNA: TGTGCCAGCAGCCCCGACAGGGCCGGTCCCGGGGAGCTGTTTTTT; CDR3 protein: CASSPDRAGPGELFF; clone size: .; J gene: TRBJ2-2; V gene: TRBV6-4; D gene: TRBD1